Here is one T cell receptor (beta chain) with its context. V was pared by 0 bases and J by 4 bases, with 2 bases between. The CDR3 covers 11 residues. Germline V gene sequence: CDR1 DFQATT, CDR2 SNEGSKA (reference sequence). TCR beta chains were sequenced at survey level with immunoSEQ. Assay: immunoSEQ multiplex PCR; the TCRdb copy retains only in-frame clones and omits some. The sample gives about 68,000 clones, around 95% of which show up once; less than 4.5% is in the top ten. The chain uses TRBV20-1 and TRBJ2-3; no definite D call. Material for sequencing was PBMCs. The sequence was collected from a man aged 35 to 55 with rheumatoid arthritis. The CDR3 DNA reads as TGCAGTGCTAGAGAGGCAGATACGCAGTATTTT. Its translation is CSAREADTQYF.